Below are 25 T cell receptor beta chains sequenced from a single sample in a study of T cell responses to AZD1222 COVID-19 vaccine. The method was immunoSEQ multiplex PCR; TCRdb's version includes in-frame clones alone and lacks a portion of them. The table has under 110,000 clones, 80% to 95% seen once. The sample here was peripheral blood, taken 28 days after the second AZD1222 dose. The receptors shown here come from an adult who received the AZD1222 COVID-19 vaccine.

The CDR3 is CASSLGTRFSYNSPLHF. For the CDR3, the DNA is TGTGCCAGCAGCTTAGGGACGCGCTTCTCCTATAATTCACCCCTCCACTTT. The chain recombines TRBV7-9 with TRBJ1-6; D ambiguous. Trimming took 1 base from V and 0 from J, leaving 10 bases between them. This CDR3 has 17 residues. Germline V gene sequence: CDR1 SEHNR, CDR2 FQNEAQ (reference sequence). The whole variable domain, remainder taken from reference TRBV7-9 and TRBJ1-6, is DTGVSQNPRHKITKRGQNVTFRCDPISEHNRLYWYRQTLGQGPEFLTYFQNEAQLEKSRLLSDRFSAERPKGSFSTLEIQRTEQGDSAMYLCASSLGTRFSYNSPLHFGNGTRLTVT.

Remarks on this clone: Additional DNA sequences in this sample encode the identical CDR3. The J gene is TRBJ1-2, the V gene TRBV6-2 or TRBV6-3; perhaps TRBD1 as D (5 bases). CDR1 and CDR2 (germline): MNHEY, SVGEGT. V lost 6 bases and J 2 bases, leaving 7 bases between the germline ends. This CDR3 is 12 amino acids long. CDR3 DNA: TGTGCCAGCAGCCGACAGAACTATGGCTACACCTTC. It specifies CASSRQNYGYTF.

The chain recombines TRBV5-8 with TRBJ2-7, with TRBD1 as a possible D gene (8 bases). Trimming pared 3 bases from V and 2 bases from J, leaving 15 bases between. The CDR3 sequence is 15 residues long. Germline V lookup: CDR1 SGHTS, CDR2 YDEGEE. CDR3 DNA: TGTGCCAGCAGCTGGGGGGGACAGGCAACCTACGAGCAGTACTTC. It codes for CASSWGGQATYEQYF.

V gene TRBV6-5 combines with J gene TRBJ1-6; D is uncertain. V shed 7 bases and J shed 5 bases, with 12 bases lying between them. CDR1 and CDR2 from the germline V gene are MNHEY and SVGAGI. The CDR3 is made up of 14 amino acids. This CDR3 reads CASTQRRDNSPLHF. CDR3 DNA: TGTGCCAGCACCCAACGAAGGGATAATTCACCCCTCCACTTT.

The CDR3 loop reads CASSHRSQGAHNEQFF. CDR3 sequence (DNA): TGTGCCAGCAGTCATCGCTCACAGGGGGCCCACAATGAGCAGTTCTTC. The V gene is TRBV7-2, the J gene TRBJ2-1, with TRBD1 identical over 9 bases. This CDR3 comprises 16 residues. In germline, CDR1 is SGHTA, CDR2 FQGNSA. The V segment lost 6 bases and the J segment 5 bases; nucleotides outside the gene matches: 11.

This clone appeared once. V is TRBV9 and J is TRBJ2-6; no reliable D call. The CDR3 covers 15 residues. Per germline, CDR1 SGDLS and CDR2 YYNGEE. The V and J ends lost 4 bases and 0 bases respectively, with 8 bases between them. Written as DNA, the CDR3 is TGTGCCAGCAGCTTGAAGAGCTCTGGGGCCAACGTCCTGACTTTC. This translates into CASSLKSSGANVLTF.

The chain uses TRBV2 and TRBJ1-1; D is uncertain. CDR1 and CDR2 from the germline V gene are SNHLY and FYNNEI. Trimming removed 6 bases at V and 6 bases at J, with 17 bases between. The CDR3 contains 14 residues. The CDR3, as DNA: TGTGCCAGCAGGTTGGGCCACCCGGGCCCTGAAGCTTTCTTT. Protein sequence: CASRLGHPGPEAFF.

The V call is TRBV10-3, the J call TRBJ1-3; D is unclear. The germline gives CDR1 ENHRY, CDR2 SYGVKD. The CDR3 runs to 14 residues. Between the trimmed V and J ends, which lost 2 bases and 10 bases, there was a span of 15 bases. CDR3 DNA: TGTGCCATCAGTGAGACCTGGGGTCTGGGGACCATATATTTT. Translation: CAISETWGLGTIYF.

J is TRBJ2-7 and V is TRBV7-2; the match to TRBD2 covers 8 bases. Germline CDR1 is SGHTA and CDR2 is FQGNSA. The CDR3 runs 15 residues. V lost 1 base and J lost 5; bases outside the gene matches: 7. The CDR3, as DNA: TGTGCCAGCAGCTTAGTGGGACTAGGAATCAACGAGCAGTACTTC. Its protein product is CASSLVGLGINEQYF.

The chain carries TRBV29-1 and TRBJ1-1; TRBD1 is a possible D gene (6 bases). Germline V gene lookup returns CDR1 SQVTM and CDR2 ANQGSEA. The CDR3 is made up of 13 amino acids. Trimming cost V 7 bases and J 2 bases, with 14 bases left between them. This chain's CDR3 is CSAPQGGNTEAFF. CDR3 DNA sequence: TGCAGCGCACCACAGGGAGGAAACACTGAAGCTTTCTTT.

The chain links TRBV7-9 to TRBJ1-1; D may be TRBD1 (5 bases). The ends were cut back, 5 bases at V and 2 bases at J, with 12 bases in the middle. This CDR3 is built from 14 residues. Germline V gene lookup returns CDR1 SEHNR and CDR2 FQNEAQ (reference sequence). Here the CDR3 reads CASSLQDFNTEAFF. In nucleotides, the CDR3 is TGTGCCAGCAGCCTACAGGACTTTAACACTGAAGCTTTCTTT.

The chain combines TRBV6-2 or TRBV6-3 with TRBJ1-1; 9 bases align to TRBD1. Germline CDR1 is MNHEY and CDR2 is SVGEGT. V lost 5 bases and J lost 9; bases outside the gene matches: 7. The CDR3 is 13 amino acids. The CDR3, as DNA: TGTGCCAGCAGTCCCGACAGGGGGTGGCAAGCTTTCTTT. It specifies CASSPDRGWQAFF.

The chain recombines TRBV11-2 with TRBJ2-2; D may match TRBD1 or TRBD2 (6 bases each). Trimming removed 0 bases at V and 1 base at J, with 9 bases between. The CDR3 extends over 16 amino acids. CDR1 is SGHAT and CDR2 is FQNNGV in the germline V gene. This CDR3 is CASSLEGGGNTGELFF. CDR3 coding DNA: TGTGCCAGCAGCTTAGAGGGGGGCGGGAACACCGGGGAGCTGTTTTTT.

The chain couples TRBV11-1 to TRBJ1-5, with unresolved D. Per the germline V gene, CDR1 is SGHAT and CDR2 is FQDESV (reference sequence). CDR3 length: 15 amino acids. Deletions cut 6 bases from V and 0 bases from J, with 12 bases between. CDR3 nucleotide sequence: TGTGCCAGCAGTCTTACGGGAGATAGCAATCAGCCCCAGCATTTT. Protein: CASSLTGDSNQPQHF.

The chain is built from TRBV7-3 and TRBJ2-2; D is perhaps TRBD1 or TRBD2 (6 bases each). Germline V CDR1 and CDR2: SGHTA, FQGTGA. With 8 bases removed from V and 1 base from J, the gap between germline ends came to 14 bases. The CDR3 has 15 residues. The CDR3 loop is CASSTGAVNTGELFF. DNA for the CDR3: TGTGCCAGCTCTACGGGGGCGGTGAACACCGGGGAGCTGTTTTTT.

The genes are TRBV2 and TRBJ2-7; TRBD1 matches 9 bases. J gave up 2 bases and V 6 bases, and 5 bases lay outside the gene matches. Germline V gene lookup returns CDR1 SNHLY and CDR2 FYNNEI. This CDR3 spans 14 amino acids. CDR3 coding DNA: TGTGCCAGCAGCCAGGGACAGGGTACCTACGAGCAGTACTTC. Protein sequence: CASSQGQGTYEQYF.

This CDR3 is CASSLGARDTGELFF. The CDR3 DNA is TGCGCCAGCTCCCTAGGGGCCCGCGACACCGGGGAGCTGTTTTTT. The V call is TRBV5-1, the J call TRBJ2-2, with D possibly being TRBD1 (5 bases). Germline V CDR1 and CDR2: SGHRS, YFSETQ. Trimming took off 7 bases at V and 3 bases at J, with 16 bases between the two ends. The CDR3 has 15 amino acids.

This chain uses TRBV5-1 with TRBJ2-4; 8 bases line up with TRBD2. The trim removed 0 bases at V and 6 bases at J, leaving 5 bases unmatched. CDR1 is SGHRS, CDR2 YFSETQ, per germline. This CDR3 spans 15 amino acids. The CDR3 sequence is CASSLAPGGGNIQYF. CDR3 sequence (DNA): TGCGCCAGCAGCTTGGCCCCGGGGGGGGGAAACATTCAGTACTTC. The whole variable domain, filled in from reference TRBV5-1 and TRBJ2-4, reads KAGVTQTPRYLIKTRGQQVTLSCSPISGHRSVSWYQQTPGQGLQFLFEYFSETQRNKGNFPGRFSGRQFSNSRSEMNVSTLELGDSALYLCASSLAPGGGNIQYFGAGTRLSVL.

Ten or more counts support this clone. The chain uses TRBV9 and TRBJ2-3; D possibly matches TRBD1 or TRBD2 (5 bases each). With 1 base removed from V and 2 bases from J, the gap between germline ends came to 14 bases. The CDR3 length is 16 residues. Germline CDR1 and CDR2: SGDLS and YYNGEE. The CDR3 loop is CASSVTGRGATDTQYF. The CDR3 DNA reads as TGTGCCAGCAGCGTAACGGGCCGAGGGGCCACAGATACGCAGTATTTT.

This rearrangement joins TRBV27 to TRBJ2-5; TRBD1 matches at 8 bases. This CDR3 contains 13 residues. CDR1 is MNHEY, CDR2 SMNVEV, per germline (reference sequence). V lost 4 bases to trimming and J lost 7 bases; unmatched junction nucleotides: 5. Here the CDR3 reads CASSSTGVGTQYF. As DNA, the CDR3 is TGTGCCAGCAGTTCGACAGGGGTAGGGACCCAGTACTTC.

The chain employs TRBV4-3 and TRBJ2-1; 8 bases align to TRBD1. V lost 0 bases and J lost 7; bases outside the gene matches: 8. Germline V gene lookup returns CDR1 LGHNA and CDR2 YSLEER. CDR3 length: 16 amino acids. The CDR3 sequence: CASSQEGTGLRNEQFF. DNA of the CDR3: TGCGCCAGCAGCCAAGAGGGGACAGGTCTTAGGAATGAGCAGTTCTTC.

The rearrangement uses TRBV19 and TRBJ2-4, with TRBD2 matching 7 bases. J was trimmed by 0 bases and V by 5 bases; bases with no gene match: 13. This CDR3 spans 18 amino acids. Germline CDR1 reads LNHDA; CDR2 reads SQIVND (reference sequence). The CDR3 loop reads CASSWDWEAGLAKNIQYF. In DNA, the CDR3 is TGTGCCAGTAGTTGGGACTGGGAAGCGGGACTAGCCAAAAACATTCAGTACTTC.

The chain employs TRBV7-2 and TRBJ1-5; 8 bases line up with TRBD1. With 1 base clipped from V and 5 bases from J, the junction kept 13 bases outside the gene matches. CDR1 is SGHTA, CDR2 FQGNSA, per germline. This CDR3 has 18 amino acids. The CDR3 protein is CASSLDRSGTGEDQPQHF. Here the CDR3 DNA reads TGTGCCAGCAGCTTAGACAGATCCGGGACAGGAGAAGATCAGCCCCAGCATTTT.

The CDR3 DNA is TGCGCCAGCAGCCAAGGGCAGGTCTACTTGAACACTGAAGCTTTCTTT. Its protein product is CASSQGQVYLNTEAFF. The J gene is TRBJ1-1, the V gene TRBV4-1; D not certain. This CDR3 has 16 amino acids. Germline CDR1 and CDR2: MGHRA and YSYEKL. The V end was cut by 1 base, the J end by 0 bases, with 12 bases between.

The count of this clone is one. The chain recombines TRBV9 with TRBJ1-3, with no clear D. The germline V gene encodes CDR1 SGDLS and CDR2 YYNGEE. V lost 3 bases and J lost 4, with 17 bases in between. CDR3 size: 16 residues. The chain's CDR3 is CASSGRQEARGNTIYF. The CDR3 region has the DNA TGTGCCAGCAGCGGACGTCAAGAGGCGCGGGGAAACACCATATATTTT.